The rows below give T cell receptor beta chains drawn from one sample of a study of T cell clones after liver transplantation. Assay: immunoSEQ multiplex PCR; the TCRdb copy retains only in-frame clones and omits some. The table lists roughly 120,000 clones, less than 95% of them singletons. The sample here was CD4+ T cells from blood, taken 12 months after liver transplant. Receptor source: a human patient who received a liver transplant. Some T cells could come from the graft donor. Each CDR3 is given with its conserved first and last residue. D genes are given only for firm matches. Clone size is not always given. Where it is, it says once, few, many or a class for expanded clones.

j_call,v_call,d_call,clone_size,cdr3_aa,cdr3_nt
TRBJ2-7,TRBV29-1,TRBD2,-,CSVDGGSGRIEQYF,TGCAGCGTTGATGGTGGTAGCGGGAGGATCGAGCAGTACTTC
TRBJ2-5,TRBV6-1,TRBD2,-,CASSLAGDLKTQYF,TGTGCCAGCAGTCTAGCGGGAGATCTCAAGACCCAGTACTTC
TRBJ2-7,TRBV19,TRBD1,-,CASRPATGHHEQYF,TGTGCCAGTAGGCCCGCGACAGGGCACCACGAGCAGTACTTC
TRBJ1-1,TRBV6-6,-,-,CASSYGGSTEAFF,TGTGCCAGCAGTTACGGGGGGTCCACTGAAGCTTTCTTT
TRBJ1-3,TRBV5-1,-,-,CASSFQSGNTIYF,TGCGCCAGCAGTTTTCAGTCTGGAAACACCATATATTTT
TRBJ2-3,TRBV5-6,TRBD2,-,CASSAPPGTSGKDTQYF,TGTGCCAGCAGCGCCCCTCCCGGGACTAGCGGGAAGGATACGCAGTATTTT
TRBJ1-4,TRBV28,TRBD1,-,CASSLMTGVEKLFF,TGTGCCAGCAGTTTAATGACAGGGGTCGAAAAACTGTTTTTT
TRBJ1-5,TRBV7-2,-,-,CASSLAHGSGTLSNQPQHF,TGTGCCAGCAGCTTAGCGCATGGTTCAGGGACCCTTAGCAATCAGCCCCAGCATTTT
TRBJ2-7,TRBV9,TRBD1,-,CASGRGPYEQYF,TGTGCCAGCGGCAGGGGGCCCTACGAGCAGTACTTC
TRBJ2-2,TRBV19,-,-,CASSAPMGELFF,TGTGCCAGTAGCGCTCCTATGGGGGAGCTGTTTTTT
TRBJ2-3,TRBV29-1,TRBD1,-,CSVPPGQGESDTQYF,TGCAGCGTCCCACCGGGACAGGGGGAATCAGATACGCAGTATTTT
TRBJ2-3,TRBV6-5,-,-,CASSYTWRGDTQYF,TGTGCCAGCAGTTACACATGGAGGGGAGATACGCAGTATTTT
TRBJ2-3,TRBV7-6,TRBD2,-,CASSPGSSGGSTDTQYF,TGTGCCAGCAGCCCAGGGTCTAGCGGAGGTAGCACAGATACGCAGTATTTT
TRBJ1-5,TRBV30,-,-,CAWSVAGGNQPQHF,TGTGCCTGGAGTGTGGCAGGGGGCAATCAGCCCCAGCATTTT
TRBJ2-7,TRBV5-4,TRBD1,-,CASSLWDRGHDEQYF,TGTGCCAGCAGCTTGTGGGACAGGGGGCACGACGAGCAGTACTTC
TRBJ1-5,TRBV28,TRBD1,-,CASSGGQGTQPQHF,TGTGCCAGCAGTGGCGGACAGGGGACCCAGCCCCAGCATTTT
TRBJ2-7,TRBV5-4,-,-,CASSYSSSGGYEQYF,TGTGCCAGCAGCTACTCATCCTCCGGGGGCTACGAGCAGTACTTC
TRBJ2-1,TRBV2,TRBD2,once,CASSGPSGGYNEQFF,TGTGCCAGCAGTGGTCCTAGCGGGGGTTACAATGAGCAGTTCTTC
TRBJ2-7,TRBV5-1,TRBD1,-,CASSLAAGTGVYEQYF,TGCGCCAGCAGCTTGGCAGCCGGGACAGGGGTGTACGAGCAGTACTTC
TRBJ1-4,TRBV19,-,-,CASSIGVGGEKLFF,TGTGCCAGTAGTATCGGGGTGGGCGGTGAAAAACTGTTTTTT
TRBJ1-5,TRBV15,-,few,CATSRGSGVEPQHF,TGTGCCACCAGCAGAGGGTCAGGGGTGGAACCCCAGCATTTT
TRBJ1-5,TRBV6-1,-,-,CASSESIGSNQPQHF,TGTGCCAGCAGTGAAAGCATAGGGAGCAATCAGCCCCAGCATTTT
TRBJ2-5,TRBV30,-,-,CAWEILQGAETQYF,TGTGCCTGGGAAATCCTACAGGGCGCCGAGACCCAGTACTTC
TRBJ1-1,TRBV27,-,-,CASSFQGNTEAFF,TGTGCCAGCAGTTTCCAGGGTAACACTGAAGCTTTCTTT